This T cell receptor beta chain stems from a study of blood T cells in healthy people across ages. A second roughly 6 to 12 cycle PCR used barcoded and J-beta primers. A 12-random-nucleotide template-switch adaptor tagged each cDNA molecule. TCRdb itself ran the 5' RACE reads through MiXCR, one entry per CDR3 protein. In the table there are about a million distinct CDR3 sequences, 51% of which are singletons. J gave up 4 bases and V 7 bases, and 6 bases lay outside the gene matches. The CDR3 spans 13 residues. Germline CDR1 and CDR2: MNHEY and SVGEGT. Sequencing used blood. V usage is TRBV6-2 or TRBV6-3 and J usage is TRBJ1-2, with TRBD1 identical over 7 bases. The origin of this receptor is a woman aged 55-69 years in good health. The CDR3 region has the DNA TGTGCCAGCACCACAGGGGTGGCCTATGGCTACACCTTC. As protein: CASTTGVAYGYTF.